Sequencing of this T cell receptor beta chain was carried out in a study of Graves' ophthalmopathy and Graves' hyperthyroidism. Background on the study: Peripheral blood samples were taken at initial diagnosis, before any treatment.

The CDR3 has 15 amino acids. V lost 3 bases and J lost 0; bases outside the gene matches: 6. Germline-derived CDR1 and CDR2 are DFQATT and SNEGSKA (reference sequence). Overall study results and limits: The model's ophthalmopathy progression predictions had roughly 71% sensitivity and about 72% specificity. Blood contained most expanded thyroid clonotypes exceeding 0.001 frequency.

Ten or more counts support this clonotype. Its matching antigen is unknown. Scientists amplified the TCR beta CDR3 regions from RNA transcripts. Investigators did first-round RT-PCR with HTBI primers, then second-round multiplex PCR. TCRdb ran MiXCR on the multiplex PCR reads and lists one entry per CDR3 protein. The sample has 200,000 to 250,000 distinct CDR3 sequences, about 22% seen once. The receptor comes from a woman aged 45-59 years with Graves' ophthalmopathy. The chain links TRBV20-1 to TRBJ2-7; 9 bases fit TRBD2. Source material: peripheral blood. The CDR3 nucleotides are TGCAGTGCTAGGGTAGCGGGAGCCTTCTCCTACGAGCAGTACTTC. Amino acids: CSARVAGAFSYEQYF.